The clone carrying this TCR beta chain showed up just once. The TCR beta repertoire was assessed by survey-level immunoSEQ sequencing. Repertoires were generated with immunoSEQ multiplex PCR, while TCRdb's copy carries only in-frame clones and drops some. Here the sample spans about 50,000 clones, 90% to 95% being singletons. The TCR comes from a man aged 35-49 years with rheumatoid arthritis. The sample comprised PBMCs.

In nucleotides, the CDR3 is TGTGCCAGCAGCCCCCTGGCTGAAGCTCTCTATGGCTACACCTTC. Encoded protein: CASSPLAEALYGYTF. The genes are TRBV5-5 and TRBJ1-2; D ambiguous. The CDR3 is 15 amino acids. Trimming took 4 bases from V and 4 from J, leaving 17 bases between them. Germline lookup yields CDR1 SGHKS and CDR2 YYEKEE (reference sequence).